The 10 T cell receptor beta chains in this list originate from one sample, sequenced in a study of blood T cell repertoires in COVID-19. Clones were read by immunoSEQ multiplex PCR, and TCRdb kept only the in-frame ones, dropping some. The sample carries under 250,000 clones, about 80% recorded once. The sequenced material came from peripheral blood. These receptors were collected from a woman in her 30s who had recovered from COVID-19.

This clone was seen once. This chain joins TRBV29-1 and TRBJ2-1, with 10 bases that match TRBD2. Germline V gene sequence: CDR1 SQVTM, CDR2 ANQGSEA. V trimming: 4 bases; J trimming: 15 bases; junction bases outside the gene matches: 15. This CDR3 is 14 amino acids long. The CDR3 is CSVVGSRLAGGRFF. The CDR3 coding sequence is TGCAGCGTTGTAGGGTCGAGACTAGCGGGTGGCAGGTTCTTC.

This clone was seen only once. The gene calls are TRBV5-1 and TRBJ2-5; D is unresolved. Germline loops: CDR1 SGHRS, CDR2 YFSETQ. CDR3 length equals 11 residues. Trimming removed 0 bases at V and 5 bases at J, with 2 bases between. CDR3 nucleotides: TGCGCCAGCAGCTTGGCTGAGACCCAGTACTTC. This encodes CASSLAETQYF.

The chain has TRBV11-2 and TRBJ2-7; TRBD2 is a possible D gene (6 bases). V was cut by 8 bases and J by 2 bases, with 19 bases left in between. Germline loops: CDR1 SGHAT, CDR2 FQNNGV. The CDR3 is made up of 15 amino acids. The CDR3 nucleotides read TGTGCCAGCTCTCTAGCGAGTGCCTTTACCTACGAGCAGTACTTC. The encoded protein is CASSLASAFTYEQYF.

This clone appeared a single time. V usage is TRBV28 and J usage is TRBJ2-1; D may be TRBD2 (7 bases). The CDR3 has 15 amino acids. Trimming shortened V by 7 bases and J by 8 bases, and 21 bases separated the two germline ends. CDR1 MDHEN and CDR2 SYDVKM come from the germline V gene. CDR3 sequence reads: CASTSAGAGLDEQFF. Here the CDR3 DNA reads TGTGCCAGCACCTCGGCGGGGGCTGGATTGGATGAGCAGTTCTTC.

The V call is TRBV3-1 (or the pseudogene TRBV3-2), the J call TRBJ1-1, with 10 bases lining up with TRBD1. Germline CDR1 reads LGHDT; CDR2 reads YNNKEL (reference sequence). The CDR3 is 16 residues long. Trimming cost V 6 bases and J 3 bases; bases outside gene matches: 10. CDR3 residues: CASRSAGQGFHTEAFF. The CDR3 nucleotides are TGTGCCAGCAGGTCCGCGGGACAGGGGTTTCACACTGAAGCTTTCTTT.

This chain connects TRBV30 to TRBJ2-7; 7 bases agree with TRBD2. J lost 2 bases, V lost 3 bases, and 7 bases had no gene match. Looked up from germline, CDR1 is GTSNPN and CDR2 is SVGIG (reference sequence). The CDR3 spans 14 residues. The CDR3, as DNA: TGTGCCTGGAGCTCCGGGGGACTAACCTACGAGCAGTACTTC. It is translated as CAWSSGGLTYEQYF.

This sequence joins TRBV10-3 and TRBJ2-1; TRBD2 matches at 9 bases. Per the germline V gene, CDR1 is ENHRY and CDR2 is SYGVKD. The CDR3 is 15 residues long. V lost 2 bases, J lost 8 bases, and 7 bases stayed unmatched. CDR3 DNA sequence: TGTGCCATCAGTGAGGGTTCGACTAGCGGATATGAGCAGTTCTTC. Amino acid sequence: CAISEGSTSGYEQFF.

The rearrangement joins TRBV10-3 to TRBJ1-2; 7 bases align to TRBD1. Unmatched junction bases numbered 10, after V lost 6 bases and J lost 0 bases. CDR3 length: 16 residues. The germline V gene encodes CDR1 ENHRY and CDR2 SYGVKD. The CDR3 region is CAIRNRDSETNYGYTF. The CDR3, as DNA: TGTGCCATCAGGAACCGGGACAGTGAAACTAACTATGGCTACACCTTC.

The V and J genes are TRBV6-1 and TRBJ2-1; TRBD2 matches at 7 bases. Germline assignment: CDR1 MNHNS and CDR2 SASEGT. The CDR3 consists of 13 residues. The junction had 5 bases not matched to a gene; V was cut back by 2 bases and J by 10 bases. The CDR3 reads CASSEWREGEQFF. Written as DNA, the CDR3 is TGTGCCAGCAGTGAATGGAGGGAGGGGGAGCAGTTCTTC.

The chain combines TRBV28 with TRBJ2-4; TRBD1 might be the D (6 bases). This CDR3 region has 14 residues. Trimming cost V 6 bases and J 7 bases, with 16 bases left between them. Germline V gene data show CDR1 as MDHEN and CDR2 as SYDVKM. This chain's CDR3 is CASSSHRAGNIQYF. CDR3 DNA sequence: TGTGCCAGCAGCTCCCACAGGGCTGGGAACATTCAGTACTTC. Filled out from reference TRBV28 and TRBJ2-4, the complete variable domain reads DVKVTQSSRYLVKRTGEKVFLECVQDMDHENMFWYRQDPGLGLRLIYFSYDVKMKEKGDIPEGYSVSREKKERFSLILESASTNQTSMYLCASSSHRAGNIQYFGAGTRLSVL.